This TCR beta chain was identified in a study of shared clonotypes between healthy human individuals (dated by TCRdb to between 2020 and 2021). Context from the whole study: The cohort comprised two women and a few men aged 18 to 49 years. To estimate repertoire size and how much clonotype sharing occurs between individuals, the study deeply sequenced the blood TCR repertoires of about 5 healthy adults. Different laboratories and diverse techniques were used to prepare libraries and sequence TCR repertoires, to increase sequencing depth and limit assay-specific biases. Leukapheresis yielded between about 0.85 and 9 billion PBMCs per donor. The investigation overall reported the following: Because the study included a small number of donors, the genetic and exposure-history diversity represented was limited. Sampling was limited to blood, and TCR repertoires in tissue likely differ from TCR repertoires in blood. Pairwise subsampling indicated that sequencing depth was expected to affect the degree of clonotype sharing among donors.

From the germline V gene, CDR1 is KGHSH and CDR2 is LQKENI. V is shortened by 3 bases, J by 2 bases, and the region joining them spans 11 bases. The CDR3 holds 15 amino acids from the cysteine to the phenylalanine. The CDR3 DNA has 45 bases and is translated from base 1. Healthy HIV-negative adults with no recently reported acute infections or vaccinations were included as donors. All donors were Caucasian adults living in Nashville, Tennessee, USA. For unsorted samples, approximately 89 million PBMCs were counted, and genomic DNA was extracted using the QIAamp DNA Blood Mini kit. After blood collection by leukapheresis, PBMCs were isolated using Ficoll-Histopaque density gradient centrifugation and then cryopreserved in the vapor phase of liquid nitrogen. As concerns this clone: This clone's antigen is unknown. Per-nucleotide qualities are absent, and no much larger clonotype sits a single base away.

TCR CDR3 regions were amplified from genomic DNA by multiplex PCR using the deep immunoSEQ assay. For each cell subset, the extracted genomic DNA was distributed evenly across all wells of several immunoSEQ 96-well plates, and each plate served as one replicate. Each replicate PCR for unsorted PBMC received 300 to 350 ng genomic DNA, equal to tens of thousands of T cell genomes. Ten immunoSEQ deep assay plates were used to sequence unsorted PBMC genomic DNA. Purified libraries were measured with a Qubit 3.0 fluorometer, size-checked on a Bioanalyzer 2100, and measured again with the KAPA Library Quantification kit. A separate single-read 150-cycle Illumina NextSeq 550 flow cell was used to sequence each immunoSEQ 96-well plate. Concerning the study's data processing: Because only junctional sequences without quality scores were contained in the immunoSEQ output, filtering matching that applied to full-length reads could not be performed. To assign V/J genes and CDR3, sequences were annotated against IMGT germline references using PyIR, a Python wrapper for IgBLAST v1.9. Any read was removed if the V/J assignment was weak (E-value above 1e-6), the CDR3 was missing, or the read contained stop codons, out-of-frame junctions, or ambiguous translated residues. V3J clonotypes were defined by identical inferred V gene, J gene, and CDR3 amino acid sequence. To compute the percentage overlap between repertoires, the number of shared unique clonotypes was divided by the size of the smaller repertoire. RTK rarefaction, the Chao1 estimator, and Recon v2.1 estimates of unobserved clonotypes were used to assess repertoire richness. TCRdb provides this immuneACCESS table in a form limited to in-frame rearrangements. Some clones are lacking; in checked studies, under half of them reflect an unresolved V gene, and why the rest are absent is not known. V, J and clone size reflect that table, while D and trimming were determined from the DNA. This sample comprises about 490,000 clones, around 80% of them detected only once. The ten largest clones capture about 12% of the sample.

The TCR sequence derives from a woman in her thirties or forties in good health. Some clones in this sample may be carry-over from other donors' samples. Sequenced input: PBMCs. The V gene is TRBV18 and the J gene is TRBJ2-1; a tentative D match to TRBD1 spans 6 bases. This receptor carries the CDR3 CASSPPGQTYNEQFF. The DNA sequence is as follows: TGTGCCAGCTCACCGCCGGGACAAACCTACAATGAGCAGTTCTTC.